This T cell receptor beta chain was recorded in a study of blood T cell repertoires in COVID-19 (dated by TCRdb to the early 2020s). Turning to the overall study: Samples covering the acute and convalescent phases of COVID-19 were provided by collaborators in the United States, Italy and Spain. The material from the prospective study consisted of cDNA or gDNA derived from T cells, B-cell-depleted T cells, or PBMCs. The samples were drawn from two sources: the first 160 participants of the ongoing ImmuneRACE study, and fewer than 1,500 subjects contributed by 6 global collaborators. HLA class I and class II types, where available, came from metadata supplied by the sample provider rather than from assay-based typing. The dataset comprised deeply sampled blood TCRbeta repertoires from subjects exposed to, actively infected with, or recovered from COVID-19. A de-identified subject ID, COVID-19 status, age in years and sex were almost always included in the sample metadata. The repertoires were released in a freely available public database intended as a resource for research on the immune response to SARS-CoV-2.

Overall study results and their limits: The quantity of clinical and demographic metadata differed by source and by participant and was supplied without curation.

TCRbeta CDR3 regions were amplified from genomic DNA using the immunoSEQ Assay, a bias-controlled multiplex PCR. Turning to the authors' computational methods: The number of nucleated cells in each sample was estimated by amplification of reference gene primers within the assay. Sequence reads were collapsed and filtered to measure the absolute abundance of every unique TCRbeta CDR3 rearrangement. For each sample, productive Simpson clonality was calculated as the square root of Simpson's diversity index across productive rearrangements. The table was pulled from immuneACCESS by TCRdb, which kept in-frame rearrangements only. Such tables lose some clones; where checked, under half of the loss comes from unresolved V genes, and the rest has no known cause. That table gives V, J and clone size, and the DNA gave D and trimming. The sample table records under 200,000 clones; 70% to 90% of these occur just once. The ten largest account for 7.7% of the sample.

Samples from volunteer blood donors who had recovered from COVID-19 were contributed by a second Seattle source. The collaborating institutions used their own protocols to collect whole blood in K2EDTA tubes. For TCRbeta analysis, collaborators shipped samples in one of three forms: frozen whole blood, isolated PBMCs, or DNA extracted from either of those sample types. Relative to germline, V is 4 bases shorter and J is 4 bases shorter, with 14 bases between their ends. Reading from cysteine to phenylalanine, the CDR3 counts 15 amino acids. The only DNA kept is the CDR3, 45 bases in frame from the first base. The germline V gene supplies CDR1 LGHNA and CDR2 YNFKEQ. Comment on this clone: Its cognate antigen has yet to be identified. The record has no base qualities; no much larger clone is one base away.

The source material was peripheral blood. The clonotype comes from a man in his forties who had recovered from COVID-19. The chain employs TRBV4-2 and TRBJ2-1; TRBD2 is a weak D gene call, 5 bases matching. The DNA sequence is given as TGTGCCAGCAGCCCCCGGCTAGCCCCTTACAATGAGCAGTTCTTC. This translates into CASSPRLAPYNEQFF.